The 10 T cell receptor beta chains listed next were all sequenced from one sample in a study of T cells after yellow fever vaccination (dated by TCRdb to between 2017 and 2020). The library came from 5' RACE. TCRdb lists the instrument as Illumina NovaSeq 6000. TCRdb took the public reads, trimmed them with fastp at Q25, ran MiXCR for clone calling and kept in-frame beta chains. Each entry merges the rows of one CDR3 protein and shows their most common DNA and genes. This sample has a few hundred thousand distinct CDR3 sequences in its table, and approximately 3.5% of those were observed once. Roughly a fifth of the sample is taken by the ten largest. The treatment or condition label, read with the paper, signifies: live attenuated yellow fever vaccine strain. The source was PBMCs, collected 15 days after the yellow fever booster vaccination. These receptor sequences come from a man between 18 and 35 years old who received the YFV17D yellow fever vaccine.

This clonotype appeared many times. This chain uses TRBV4-1 with TRBJ1-3, with 7 bases aligning to TRBD1. Germline V gene data show CDR1 as MGHRA and CDR2 as YSYEKL. The CDR3 runs 19 residues. The trim removed 2 bases at V and 0 bases at J, leaving 13 bases unmatched. The CDR3 here is CASSQRSFTGDPSGNTIYF. CDR3 coding DNA: TGCGCCAGCAGCCAACGGAGTTTCACAGGGGACCCCTCTGGAAACACCATATATTTT.

There are many counts of this clonotype. The gene calls are TRBV19 and TRBJ1-1; D remains unclear. Trimming stripped 9 bases from V and 0 bases from J, with 8 bases between. CDR3 length equals 12 residues. Germline V gene lookup returns CDR1 LNHDA and CDR2 SQIVND (reference sequence). CDR3 in amino acids: CASWNLNTEAFF. CDR3 nucleotides: TGTGCCAGCTGGAACCTGAACACTGAAGCTTTCTTT.

This clonotype was found many times. This chain joins TRBV4-3 and TRBJ1-1; D not certain. Germline assignment: CDR1 LGHNA and CDR2 YSLEER. The length of the CDR3 is 14 residues. Trimming cost V 0 bases and J 4 bases, with 9 bases left between them. CDR3 residues: CASSQDPGVTEAFF. The CDR3 nucleotides are TGCGCCAGCAGCCAAGATCCGGGAGTCACTGAAGCTTTCTTT.

This clonotype appeared many times. CDR3 loop: CASSPTGSYGYTF. The CDR3 DNA is TGTGCCAGCAGCCCGACAGGGAGCTATGGCTACACCTTC. This chain joins TRBV12-3 or TRBV12-4 and TRBJ1-2; the match to TRBD1 covers 7 bases. Losses at the gene ends were 6 bases for V and 4 bases for J; bases not matched to a gene: 5. The CDR3 runs to 13 residues.

This clonotype was counted at least ten times. The chain carries TRBV4-1 and TRBJ1-3, with D possibly matching TRBD1 (5 bases). The CDR3 has 12 amino acids. V shed 6 bases and J shed 4 bases, with 7 bases lying between them. CDR1 is MGHRA, CDR2 YSYEKL, per germline. As DNA, the CDR3 is TGCGCCAGCAGGGACATAGGAAACACCATATATTTT. Translated, it gives CASRDIGNTIYF.

This clonotype has at least ten counts. This chain links TRBV6-5 with TRBJ1-6; D might be TRBD1 (5 bases). Trimming removed 5 bases from V and 14 bases from J, with 19 bases in between. The length of the CDR3 is 14 residues. CDR1 MNHEY and CDR2 SVGAGI come from the germline V gene. The chain's CDR3 is CASSHGTASPTLHF. The CDR3, as DNA: TGTGCCAGCAGTCACGGGACCGCCTCTCCAACCCTCCACTTT.

This clonotype was found many times. The chain combines TRBV4-1 with TRBJ2-2; D might be TRBD2 (6 bases). The CDR3 runs to 17 residues. Deletions cut 0 bases from V and 7 bases from J, with 18 bases between. In germline, CDR1 is MGHRA, CDR2 YSYEKL. The CDR3 region is CASSQDDGGPWGGELFF. CDR3 DNA sequence: TGCGCCAGCAGCCAAGACGACGGGGGACCTTGGGGCGGGGAGCTGTTTTTT.

This clonotype has at least ten counts. The chain has TRBV29-1 and TRBJ1-5; possible D gene TRBD1, 6 bases. The CDR3 length is 15 residues. V was cut by 6 bases and J by 0 bases, with 15 bases left in between. In germline, CDR1 is SQVTM, CDR2 ANQGSEA. The CDR3 nucleotides are TGCAGCGTCCGAGAAGGGGGGGATAGCAATCAGCCCCAGCATTTT. It is translated as CSVREGGDSNQPQHF.

This clonotype occurred a few times. In DNA form, the CDR3 reads TGTGCCAGCAGCCCGTCCCTGAATGAAAAACTGTTTTTT. Its translation is CASSPSLNEKLFF. The chain couples TRBV16 to TRBJ1-4; D uncertain. CDR3 length: 13 amino acids. Looked up from germline, CDR1 is KGHSY and CDR2 is FQNENV. V lost 4 bases and J lost 5, with 8 bases in between.

This clonotype was recorded at least ten times. The V and J genes are TRBV11-2 and TRBJ1-6, with 8 positions matching TRBD1. Germline V gives CDR1 SGHAT, CDR2 FQNNGV. Trimming took 5 bases from V and 7 from J; bases not matched to a gene: 7. This CDR3 is built from 15 residues. CDR3 DNA sequence: TGTGCCAGCAGCAGACAGGGGCCTACCAATTCACCCCTCCACTTT. It translates to CASSRQGPTNSPLHF.